This TCR beta chain appears in the sequencing data of a study of PD-1 blockade in classical Hodgkin lymphoma. Study context: Patients were infused with nivolumab 3 mg/kg every 2 weeks. General study findings and limits: Baseline diversity in complete responders resembled that of newly diagnosed patients.

In its sample, this clone was seen once. The target antigen is unknown. The table came from immunoSEQ multiplex PCR; TCRdb's copy has only in-frame clones and leaves some out. The table shows roughly 2,500 clones, with approximately 83% occurring only once. Relapse was seen in all patients after autologous stem cell transplantation, and brentuximab vedotin exposure was variable. Magnetic negative selection purified CD4+ T cells from thawed PBMCs. Source: CD4+ T cells from blood, taken at baseline. The sequence came from a human donor with classical Hodgkin lymphoma.

The CDR3 nucleotides read TGTGCCAGCTCACCGAAGAGAGAGACCCAGTACTTC. Translated, it gives CASSPKRETQYF. The V call is TRBV18, the J call TRBJ2-5; unclear D gene. This CDR3 is 12 amino acids long. V lost 3 bases and J lost 4, with 6 bases in between. Germline V gene data show CDR1 as KGHSH and CDR2 as LQKENI.